This TCR beta chain was observed in a study of OX40 agonist ivuxolimab in advanced cancers. In regard to this clone: No antigen is known for it.

The method was immunoSEQ multiplex PCR; TCRdb's version includes in-frame clones alone and lacks a portion of them. The repertoire holds tens of thousands of clones, approximately 89% seen once, with 5.2% in the top ten. The V gene lost 5 bases and the J gene lost 7 bases, with 8 bases spanning the gap. This CDR3 spans 12 amino acids. Germline CDR1 and CDR2: MNHNY and SVGAGI (reference sequence). Notes on the study in general: There were, on average, more expanded clones in CD8+ T cells than in CD4+.

The source of this sequence is an adult with an advanced solid tumor such as melanoma, head and neck, liver or kidney cancer. The chain couples TRBV6-6 to TRBJ1-4; D may be TRBD1 (6 bases). This specimen was CD4+ or CD8+ T cells sorted from blood, taken in a trial of the OX40 agonist ivuxolimab. CDR3 loop: CASSPGAEKLFF. The CDR3 bases are TGTGCCAGCAGTCCAGGGGCTGAAAAACTGTTTTTT.